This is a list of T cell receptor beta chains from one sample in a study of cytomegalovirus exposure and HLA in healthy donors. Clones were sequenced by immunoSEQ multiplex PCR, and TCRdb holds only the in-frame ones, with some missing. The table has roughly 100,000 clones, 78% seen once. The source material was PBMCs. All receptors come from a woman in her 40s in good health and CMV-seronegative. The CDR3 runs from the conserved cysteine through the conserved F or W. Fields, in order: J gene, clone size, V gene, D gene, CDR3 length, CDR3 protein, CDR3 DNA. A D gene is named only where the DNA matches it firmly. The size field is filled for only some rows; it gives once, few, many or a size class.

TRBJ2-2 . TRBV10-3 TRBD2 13 CATAGPPPGELFF TGTGCCACAGCGGGACCCCCCCCCGGGGAGCTGTTTTTT
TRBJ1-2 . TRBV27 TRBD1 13 CASRPTGPYGYTF TGTGCCAGCAGGCCGACAGGGCCCTATGGCTACACCTTC
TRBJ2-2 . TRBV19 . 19 CASAEDRGGGSGKIGELFF TGTGCCAGCGCAGAGGACAGGGGAGGGGGTAGCGGGAAAATCGGGGAGCTGTTTTTT
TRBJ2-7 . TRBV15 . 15 CATSFDWGQWNEQYF TGTGCCACCAGCTTCGACTGGGGGCAGTGGAACGAGCAGTACTTC
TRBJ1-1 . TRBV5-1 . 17 CASSLAWGRGMGTEAFF TGCGCCAGCAGCTTGGCCTGGGGAAGGGGTATGGGCACTGAAGCTTTCTTT
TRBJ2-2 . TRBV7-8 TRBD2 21 CASSTYGWSSGRDANTGELFF TGTGCCAGCAGCACCTACGGGTGGTCTAGCGGGAGGGATGCGAACACCGGGGAGCTGTTTTTT
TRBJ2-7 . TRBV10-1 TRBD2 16 CASSASGATNSYEQYF TGCGCCAGCAGTGCTAGCGGGGCGACGAATTCCTACGAGCAGTACTTC
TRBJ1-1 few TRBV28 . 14 CASSLGQKNTEAFF TGTGCCAGCAGTTTAGGGCAGAAAAACACTGAAGCTTTCTTT
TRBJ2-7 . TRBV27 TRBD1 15 CASSSPGQGSYEQYF TGTGCCAGCAGTTCGCCGGGACAGGGGTCCTACGAGCAGTACTTC
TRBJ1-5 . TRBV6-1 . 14 CASRTWFSNQPQHF TGTGCCAGCAGGACATGGTTTAGCAATCAGCCCCAGCATTTT
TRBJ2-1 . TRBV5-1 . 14 CASSLVNQRDEQFF TGCGCCAGCAGCTTGGTGAACCAACGGGATGAGCAGTTCTTC
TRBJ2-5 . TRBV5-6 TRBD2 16 CASSRGSGRVGETQYF TGTGCCAGCAGTCGGGGTAGCGGGAGGGTTGGGGAGACCCAGTACTTC
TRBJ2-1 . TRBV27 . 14 CASRLFSSYNEQFF TGTGCCAGCAGACTTTTTAGCTCCTACAATGAGCAGTTCTTC
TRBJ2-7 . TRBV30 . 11 CALRSSYEQYF TGTGCTCTAAGGAGCTCCTACGAGCAGTACTTC
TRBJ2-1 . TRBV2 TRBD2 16 CASSRERLAGAYEQFF TGTGCCAGCAGTCGAGAACGACTAGCGGGAGCCTATGAGCAGTTCTTC
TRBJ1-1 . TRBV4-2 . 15 CASSQDTRRNTEAFF TGTGCCAGCAGCCAAGATACAAGGAGAAACACTGAAGCTTTCTTT
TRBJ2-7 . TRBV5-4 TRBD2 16 CASSQMASGRIDEQYF TGTGCCAGCAGCCAAATGGCCAGCGGGAGGATCGACGAGCAGTACTTC
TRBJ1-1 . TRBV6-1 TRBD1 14 CASSGKGAPTEAFF TGTGCCAGCAGTGGTAAGGGGGCGCCTACCGAAGCTTTCTTT
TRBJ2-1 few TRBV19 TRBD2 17 CASSPGVAGQFYNEQFF TGTGCCAGTAGTCCCGGGGTAGCGGGACAATTCTACAATGAGCAGTTCTTC
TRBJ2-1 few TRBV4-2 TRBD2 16 CASSLQASGAYNEQFF TGTGCCAGCAGTCTTCAGGCTAGCGGGGCCTACAATGAGCAGTTCTTC
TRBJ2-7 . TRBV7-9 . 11 CASSLHYEQYF TGTGCCAGCAGTTTACACTACGAGCAGTACTTC
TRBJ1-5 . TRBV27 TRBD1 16 CASSSLTGGVGQPQHF TGTGCCAGCAGTTCCTTGACAGGGGGCGTAGGTCAGCCCCAGCATTTT
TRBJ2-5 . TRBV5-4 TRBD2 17 CASRPAGGAGESSAQYF TGTGCCAGCAGACCGGCGGGGGGTGCCGGAGAAAGTTCGGCCCAGTACTTC
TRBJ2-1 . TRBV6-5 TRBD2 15 CASSYRRGSYNEQFF TGTGCCAGCAGTTACCGGCGGGGGTCCTACAATGAGCAGTTCTTC
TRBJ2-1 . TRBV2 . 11 CASRSRDEQFF TGTGCCAGCAGGTCCAGGGATGAGCAGTTCTTC
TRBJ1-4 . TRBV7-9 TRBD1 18 CASSLAQGRGSANEKLFF TGTGCCAGCAGCTTAGCGCAGGGCAGGGGGAGTGCTAATGAAAAACTGTTTTTT
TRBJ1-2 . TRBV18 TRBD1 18 CASSPPVGQGPPNYGYTF TGTGCCAGCTCACCCCCGGTGGGACAGGGTCCACCTAACTATGGCTACACCTTC
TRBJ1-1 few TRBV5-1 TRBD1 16 CASSLVGTGMNTEAFF TGCGCCAGCAGCTTGGTCGGGACAGGGATGAACACTGAAGCTTTCTTT
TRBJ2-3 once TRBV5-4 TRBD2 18 CASSPTSGRARSTDTQYF TGTGCCAGCAGCCCTACTAGCGGGAGGGCAAGAAGCACAGATACGCAGTATTTT
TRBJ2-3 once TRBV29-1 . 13 CSVVSARSDTQYF TGCAGCGTTGTTAGCGCACGCTCAGATACGCAGTATTTT
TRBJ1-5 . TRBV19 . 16 CASSYRGHLSNQPQHF TGTGCCAGTAGTTATCGGGGACACTTGAGCAATCAGCCCCAGCATTTT
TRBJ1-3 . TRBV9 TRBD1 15 CASSVVGGYGNTIYF TGTGCCAGCAGCGTAGTAGGGGGCTACGGAAACACCATATATTTT
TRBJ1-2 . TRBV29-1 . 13 CSVATGTPYGYTF TGCAGCGTTGCTACCGGGACACCCTATGGCTACACCTTC
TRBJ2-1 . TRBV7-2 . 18 CASSLGRGMFEGGNEQFF TGTGCCAGCAGCTTAGGTCGAGGAATGTTTGAAGGGGGCAATGAGCAGTTCTTC
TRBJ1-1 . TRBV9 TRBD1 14 CASSYGDRETEAFF TGTGCCAGCAGCTACGGCGACAGGGAAACTGAAGCTTTCTTT
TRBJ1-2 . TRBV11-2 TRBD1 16 CASSSFTTGRHYGYTF TGTGCCAGCAGCTCCTTTACGACAGGGAGGCACTATGGCTACACCTTC
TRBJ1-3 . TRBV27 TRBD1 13 CASSGQGRHTIYF TGTGCCAGCAGCGGACAGGGTCGGCACACCATATATTTT
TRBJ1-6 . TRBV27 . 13 CASSLPSRTPLHF TGTGCCAGCAGTCTACCCTCTCGAACACCCCTCCACTTT
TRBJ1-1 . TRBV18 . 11 CASSPGGEAFF TGTGCCAGCTCACCCGGCGGTGAAGCTTTCTTT
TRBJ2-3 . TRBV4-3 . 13 CASSQVERDTQYF TGCGCCAGCAGCCAAGTTGAGCGAGATACGCAGTATTTT
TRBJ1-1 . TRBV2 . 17 CASMKGTGRGMNTEAFF TGTGCCAGCATGAAGGGTACAGGGAGAGGGATGAACACTGAAGCTTTCTTT
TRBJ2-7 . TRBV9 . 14 CASSKQGSAGEQYF TGTGCCAGCAGCAAGCAGGGTTCAGCAGGCGAGCAGTACTTC
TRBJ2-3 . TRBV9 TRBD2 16 CASSIGLAGTTDTQYF TGTGCCAGCAGCATAGGACTAGCGGGGACCACAGATACGCAGTATTTT
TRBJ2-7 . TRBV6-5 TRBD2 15 CASSPGLAGSYEQYF TGTGCCAGCAGTCCCGGACTAGCGGGCTCTTACGAGCAGTACTTC
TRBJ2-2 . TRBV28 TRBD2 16 CASRIAATSGNRGLFF TGTGCCAGCAGGATTGCCGCGACTAGCGGGAACCGGGGGCTGTTTTTT
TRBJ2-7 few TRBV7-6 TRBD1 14 CASSYLSDRDEQYF TGTGCCAGCAGTTACTTATCCGACAGGGACGAGCAGTACTTC
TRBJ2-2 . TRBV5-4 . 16 CASSLEAGPAGGELFF TGTGCCAGCAGCTTGGAGGCAGGCCCGGCCGGCGGGGAGCTGTTTTTT